This TCR beta chain was obtained from a study of T-cell memory formation after mild COVID-19 (dated by TCRdb to the early 2020s). Background on the whole study: Most TCR sequence clusters were specific to one of the two donors. Longitudinal TCRalpha and TCRbeta repertoire sequencing tracked T-cell clones expanding and contracting after mild COVID-19 in a couple of donors. Two young, previously healthy adult volunteers, one female and one male, were included in the cohort.

Broad study findings and their caveats: The study covered only two mild cases, and larger cohorts including severe cases with pre-infection samples were considered necessary. The second-wave clones that peaked on day 37 were not confirmed to be SARS-CoV-2 specific. Some responding clones were detected in pre-infection memory, suggesting pre-existing cross-reactive memory T cells joined the SARS-CoV-2 response. From day 15 to 85, contracting clones showed balanced CD4/CD8 phenotypes, whereas a second wave of clones that expanded from day 15 to 37 leaned towards CD4+. Contracting CD4+ clones turned up mainly in the CM and EM memory subsets, whereas EMRA was where CD8+ clones were enriched.

The sequencing machine was an Illumina NovaSeq 6000. TCRalpha and TCRbeta cDNA libraries were constructed by 5'RACE with constant-segment primers, with sample barcodes and unique molecular identifiers being introduced. Trizol reagent was used to extract RNA from every sample. Library amplification was performed in two PCR steps, and a second sample barcode and Illumina TruSeq adapters were introduced in the second step. Sequencing of the libraries was done on an Illumina NovaSeq, producing 2 x 150 bp paired-end reads. The source study handled its data this way. Reads were demultiplexed and collapsed into UMI-guided consensus sequences with migec v1.2.7. Using mixcr v2.1.11, UMI consensuses were aligned to TRA and TRB V and J templates and then assembled into clonotypes. Expanded or contracted clonotypes were those called significant by both edgeR and NoisET, with noise models trained on biological replicates. For edgeR calls, a false discovery rate-adjusted p below 0.01 and a log2 fold-change threshold of 1 were applied. As an exploratory analysis of dynamics, max-normalized trajectories of the 1000 most abundant clonotypes were examined by PCA with hierarchical clustering. Each responding clone was given a CD4 or CD8 phenotype based on the CD4+ and CD8+ repertoires, which had been sequenced separately. TCRdb reprocessing: public reads trimmed at Q25 with fastp, clones called with MiXCR, in-frame beta chains kept. Rows merge per CDR3 protein into single entries with the most common DNA and genes. TCRdb assigned the V and J calls; the authors' analysis was not used. This sample gives 450,000 to 650,000 distinct CDR3 sequences in total; approximately 20% of them show up just once. The top ten constitute approximately 12% of the sample.

This clonotype was seen more than once but under ten times. Its antigen is unknown. No much larger clone exists at a distance of one base, and base qualities are not known. Ficoll-Paque density gradient centrifugation was the method used to isolate PBMCs. The TCR was taken from an adult woman who had mild COVID-19 (a few samples of this study predate the infection). The sample titles of this study are shuffled in the database, so cell type and time point are left out; the donor was told from shared clones. Source material: PBMCs or a T cell subset sorted from them (not recorded which).

The DNA sequence is given as TGCGCCAGCAGCCGAGAACTAGCGGGAGCATTTGGAGAGACCCAGTACTTC. This yields the protein CASSRELAGAFGETQYF. The V and J genes are TRBV4-3 and TRBJ2-5; TRBD2 lines up with 11 middle nucleotides. The CDR1 and CDR2 encoded by the germline V gene are LGHNA and YSLEER. Counted from cysteine to phenylalanine, this CDR3 has 17 amino acids. The read is trimmed to its CDR3 DNA, 51 bases read in frame from base 1. For this chain, trimming is 4 bases at the V end and 4 bases at the J end, and the number of junction bases without a gene match is 11.